Sequencing of this T cell receptor (beta chain) was carried out in a study of Ad26.COV2.S vaccination and SARS-CoV-2 variants. Treatment in this sample: over 15 received Ad26.COV2.S at low or high dose, single or two shots; 5 received placebo; per-sample allocation not given. Samples were taken on day 63 after the first vaccine or placebo injection. V gave up 4 bases and J gave up 3 bases, with 12 bases separating them. The CDR3 has 14 residues. The germline CDR1 and CDR2 sequences are MGHRA and YSYEKL. Method: immunoSEQ multiplex PCR; TCRdb's copy keeps in-frame clones and lacks some. This sample has some 350,000 clones, with about 88% found just once.

The origin of this receptor is a person between 18 and 60 years old who received the Ad26.COV2.S COVID-19 vaccine or a placebo. V gene TRBV4-1 combines with J gene TRBJ1-2; a possible D gene is TRBD1 (6 bases). Here the sequenced sample was peripheral blood, taken in a trial of Ad26.COV2.S vaccine versus placebo. In DNA form, the CDR3 reads TGCGCCAGCAGCCCCGCCGGGACATACTATGGCTACACCTTC. It codes for CASSPAGTYYGYTF.